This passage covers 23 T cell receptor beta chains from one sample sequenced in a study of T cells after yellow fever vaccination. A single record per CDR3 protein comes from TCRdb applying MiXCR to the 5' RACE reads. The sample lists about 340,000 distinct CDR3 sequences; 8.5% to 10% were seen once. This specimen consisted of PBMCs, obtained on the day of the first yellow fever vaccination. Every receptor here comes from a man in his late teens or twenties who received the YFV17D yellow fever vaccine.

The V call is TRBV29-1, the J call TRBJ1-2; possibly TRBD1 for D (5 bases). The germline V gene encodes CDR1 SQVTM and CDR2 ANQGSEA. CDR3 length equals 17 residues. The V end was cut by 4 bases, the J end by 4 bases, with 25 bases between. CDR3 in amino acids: CSVGGQLAGRLGYGYTF. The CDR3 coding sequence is TGCAGCGTTGGGGGCCAACTGGCGGGGCGTCTAGGCTATGGCTACACCTTC. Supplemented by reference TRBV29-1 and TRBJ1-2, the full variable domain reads SAVISQKPSRDICQRGTSLTIQCQVDSQVTMMFWYRQQPGQSLTLIATANQGSEATYESGFVIDKFPISRPNLTFSTLTVSNMSPEDSSIYLCSVGGQLAGRLGYGYTFGSGTRLTVV.

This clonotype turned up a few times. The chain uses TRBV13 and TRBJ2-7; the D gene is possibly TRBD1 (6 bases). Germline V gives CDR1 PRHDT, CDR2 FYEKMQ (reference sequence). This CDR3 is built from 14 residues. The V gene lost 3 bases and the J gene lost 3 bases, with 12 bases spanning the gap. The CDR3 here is CASSLGAPNYEQYF. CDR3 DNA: TGTGCCAGCAGCTTGGGGGCCCCGAACTACGAGCAGTACTTC.

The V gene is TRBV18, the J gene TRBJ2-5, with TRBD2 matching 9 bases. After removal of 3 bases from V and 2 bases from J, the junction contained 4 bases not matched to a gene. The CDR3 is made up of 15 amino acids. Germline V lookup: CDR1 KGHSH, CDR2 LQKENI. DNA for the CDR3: TGTGCCAGCTCACCCTCTAGCGGGATGCAAGAGACCCAGTACTTC. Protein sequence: CASSPSSGMQETQYF.

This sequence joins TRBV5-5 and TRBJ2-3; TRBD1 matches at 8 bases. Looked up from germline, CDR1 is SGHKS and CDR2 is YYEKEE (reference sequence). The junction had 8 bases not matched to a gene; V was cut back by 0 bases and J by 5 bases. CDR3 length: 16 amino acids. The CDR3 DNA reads TGTGCCAGCAGCTTGGGCAGGGGGCTAAGGGAAGATACGCAGTATTTT. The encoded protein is CASSLGRGLREDTQYF.

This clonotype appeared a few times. The CDR3 nucleotides read TGTGCCAGCACCCCGGAGAGGACAGGGGGCACAGATACGCAGTATTTT. Protein: CASTPERTGGTDTQYF. The gene calls are TRBV27 and TRBJ2-3, with 9 bases matching TRBD1. The CDR3 consists of 16 residues. CDR1 is MNHEY, CDR2 SMNVEV, per germline (reference sequence). The ends lost 7 bases at V and 1 base at J; junction bases unmatched: 9.

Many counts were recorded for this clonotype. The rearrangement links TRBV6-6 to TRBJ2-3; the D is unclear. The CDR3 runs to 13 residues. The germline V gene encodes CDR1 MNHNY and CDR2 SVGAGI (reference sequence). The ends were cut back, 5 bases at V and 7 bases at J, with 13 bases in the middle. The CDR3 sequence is CASSPQDGYTQYF. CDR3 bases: TGTGCCAGCAGTCCCCAGGACGGTTATACGCAGTATTTT.

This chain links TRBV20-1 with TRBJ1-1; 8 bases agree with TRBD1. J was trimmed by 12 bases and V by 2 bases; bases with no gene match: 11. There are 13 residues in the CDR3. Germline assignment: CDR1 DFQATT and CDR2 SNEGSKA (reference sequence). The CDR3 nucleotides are TGCAGTGCTAGATCAAGACAGGGGAGAGGGACTTTCTTT. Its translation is CSARSRQGRGTFF.

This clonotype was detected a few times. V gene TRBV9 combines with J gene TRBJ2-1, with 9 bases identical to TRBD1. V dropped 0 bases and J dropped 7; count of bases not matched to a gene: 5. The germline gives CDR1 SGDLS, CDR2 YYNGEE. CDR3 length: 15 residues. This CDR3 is CASSVAPDRGNEQFF. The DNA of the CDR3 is TGTGCCAGCAGCGTAGCTCCCGACAGGGGGAATGAGCAGTTCTTC.

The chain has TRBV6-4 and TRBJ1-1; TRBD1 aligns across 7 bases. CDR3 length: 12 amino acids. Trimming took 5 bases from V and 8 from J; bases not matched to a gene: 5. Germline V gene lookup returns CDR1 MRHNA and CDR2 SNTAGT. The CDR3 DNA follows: TGTGCCAGCAGTCTAGACAGGGACGAAGCTTTCTTT. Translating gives CASSLDRDEAFF.

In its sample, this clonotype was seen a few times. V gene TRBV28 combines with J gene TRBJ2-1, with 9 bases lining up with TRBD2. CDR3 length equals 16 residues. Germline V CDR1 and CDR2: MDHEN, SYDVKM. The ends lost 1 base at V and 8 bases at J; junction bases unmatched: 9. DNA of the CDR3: TGTGCCAGCAGTTTATTCTCCCGCGGGGGGGCCTATGAGCAGTTCTTC. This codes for CASSLFSRGGAYEQFF.

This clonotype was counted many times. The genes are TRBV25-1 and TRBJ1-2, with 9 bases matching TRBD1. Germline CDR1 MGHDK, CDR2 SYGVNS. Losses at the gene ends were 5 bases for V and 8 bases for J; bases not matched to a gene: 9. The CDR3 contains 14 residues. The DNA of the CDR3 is TGTGCCAGCAGTAAGACCGGGACAGGGAAAGGCTACACCTTC. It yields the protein CASSKTGTGKGYTF.

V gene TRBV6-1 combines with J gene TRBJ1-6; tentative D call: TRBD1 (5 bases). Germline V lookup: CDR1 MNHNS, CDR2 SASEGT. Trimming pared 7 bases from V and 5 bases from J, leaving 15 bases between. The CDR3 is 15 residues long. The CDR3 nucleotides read TGTGCCAGCATCGGGCCGGACATAGATAATTCACCCCTCCACTTT. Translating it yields CASIGPDIDNSPLHF.

CDR3 protein: CASSQEGTVNTEAFF. CDR3 DNA: TGCGCCAGCAGCCAAGAAGGGACAGTGAACACTGAAGCTTTCTTT. The V gene is TRBV4-1, the J gene TRBJ1-1; 7 nucleotides align to TRBD1. CDR3 length equals 15 residues. CDR1 is MGHRA and CDR2 is YSYEKL in the germline V gene. Losses at the gene ends were 0 bases for V and 0 bases for J; bases not matched to a gene: 1.

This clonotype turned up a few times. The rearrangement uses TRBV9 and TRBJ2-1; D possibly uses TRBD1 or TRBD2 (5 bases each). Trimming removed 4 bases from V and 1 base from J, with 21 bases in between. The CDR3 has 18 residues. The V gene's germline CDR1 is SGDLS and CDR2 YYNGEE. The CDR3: CASSSAGANPLSYNEQFF. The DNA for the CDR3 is TGTGCCAGCAGCTCCGCCGGGGCAAACCCCCTTTCCTACAATGAGCAGTTCTTC.

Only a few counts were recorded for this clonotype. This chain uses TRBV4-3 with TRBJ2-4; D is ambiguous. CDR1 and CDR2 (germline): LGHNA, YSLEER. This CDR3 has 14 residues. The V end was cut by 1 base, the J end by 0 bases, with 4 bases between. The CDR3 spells CASSQGVAKNIQYF. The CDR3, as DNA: TGCGCCAGCAGCCAAGGCGTAGCCAAAAACATTCAGTACTTC.

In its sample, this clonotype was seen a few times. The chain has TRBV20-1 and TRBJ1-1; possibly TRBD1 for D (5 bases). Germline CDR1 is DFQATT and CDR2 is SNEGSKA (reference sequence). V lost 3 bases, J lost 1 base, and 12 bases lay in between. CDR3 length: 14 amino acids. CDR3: CSARGRGGNTEAFF. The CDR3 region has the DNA TGCAGTGCTAGGGGTCGGGGGGGGAACACTGAAGCTTTCTTT.

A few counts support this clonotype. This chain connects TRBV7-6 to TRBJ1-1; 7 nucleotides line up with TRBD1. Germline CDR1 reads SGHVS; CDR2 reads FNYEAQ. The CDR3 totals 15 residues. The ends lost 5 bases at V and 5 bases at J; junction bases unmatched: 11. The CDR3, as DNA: TGTGCCAGCAGCGCGGGACAGTCGGGAGGGACTGAAGCTTTCTTT. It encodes CASSAGQSGGTEAFF.

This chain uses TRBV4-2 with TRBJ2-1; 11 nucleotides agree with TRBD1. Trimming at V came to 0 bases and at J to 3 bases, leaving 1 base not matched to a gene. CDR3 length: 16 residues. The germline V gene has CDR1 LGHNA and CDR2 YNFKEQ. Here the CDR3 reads CASSQDGTGGYNEQFF. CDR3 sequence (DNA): TGTGCCAGCAGCCAAGATGGGACAGGGGGCTACAATGAGCAGTTCTTC.

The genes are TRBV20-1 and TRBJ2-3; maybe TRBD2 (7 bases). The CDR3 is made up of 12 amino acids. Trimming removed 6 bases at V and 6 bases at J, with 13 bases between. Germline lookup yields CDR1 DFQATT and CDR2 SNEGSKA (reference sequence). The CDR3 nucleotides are TGCAGTGCCCGGGGGGCCACCGATACGCAGTATTTT. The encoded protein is CSARGATDTQYF.

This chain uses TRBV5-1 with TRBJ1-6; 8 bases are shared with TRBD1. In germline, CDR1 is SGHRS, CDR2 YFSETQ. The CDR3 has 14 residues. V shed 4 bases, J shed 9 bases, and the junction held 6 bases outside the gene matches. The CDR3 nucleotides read TGCGCCAGCAGCCTTGGACAGGGAGGTTCACCCCTCCACTTT. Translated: CASSLGQGGSPLHF.

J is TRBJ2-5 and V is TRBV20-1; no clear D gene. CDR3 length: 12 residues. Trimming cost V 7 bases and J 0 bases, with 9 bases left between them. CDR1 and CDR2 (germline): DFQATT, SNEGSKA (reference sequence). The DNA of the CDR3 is TGCAGTGGGGTAATGTACCAAGAGACCCAGTACTTC. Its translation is CSGVMYQETQYF.

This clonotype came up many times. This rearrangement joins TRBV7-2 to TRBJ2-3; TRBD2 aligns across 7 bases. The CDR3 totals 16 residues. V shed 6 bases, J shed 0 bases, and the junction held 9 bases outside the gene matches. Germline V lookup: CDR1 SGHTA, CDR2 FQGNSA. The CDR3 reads CASRLGGGPSTDTQYF. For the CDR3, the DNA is TGTGCCAGCAGGTTGGGGGGAGGGCCTAGCACAGATACGCAGTATTTT.

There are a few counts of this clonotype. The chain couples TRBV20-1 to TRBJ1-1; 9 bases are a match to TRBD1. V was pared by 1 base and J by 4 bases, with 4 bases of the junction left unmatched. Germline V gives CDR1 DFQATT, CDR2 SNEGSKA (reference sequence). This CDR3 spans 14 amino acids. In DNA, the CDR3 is TGCAGTGCTAGAGCCGCGGGACAGGGCACTGAAGCTTTCTTT. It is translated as CSARAAGQGTEAFF.